The rows below give T cell receptor beta chains drawn from one sample of a study of OX40 agonist ivuxolimab in advanced cancers. Here immunoSEQ multiplex PCR was the method, and the copy in TCRdb shows in-frame clones only, minus some. The sample consists of approximately 47,000 clones, approximately 87% of them appearing once. The sample consisted of CD4+ or CD8+ T cells sorted from blood, taken in a trial of the OX40 agonist ivuxolimab. The receptors derive from an adult with an advanced solid tumor such as melanoma, head and neck, liver or kidney cancer. The CDR3 runs from the conserved cysteine through the conserved F or W. A D gene is named only where the DNA matches it firmly. Clone sizes are given selectively: once, few, many, or a class where the clone is expanded.

V gene	J gene	D gene	clone size	CDR3 DNA	CDR3 protein
TRBV4-3	TRBJ2-2	-	-	TGCGCCAGCAGCCAATCCAATCCGACCCATAGGTCGGGGGAGCTGTTTTTT	CASSQSNPTHRSGELFF
TRBV27	TRBJ1-1	TRBD1	-	TGTGCCGGCAGTTCCCTTGGGACAGGGGGCGTTGGGAACACTGAAGCTTTCTTT	CAGSSLGTGGVGNTEAFF
TRBV19	TRBJ2-2	-	-	TGTGCCAGTAGTGTCACAGGGACGGAGGAGCTGTTTTTT	CASSVTGTEELFF
TRBV7-3	TRBJ1-1	-	-	TGTGCCAGCAGCTCCGGGGACGGTGAAGCTTTCTTT	CASSSGDGEAFF
TRBV27	TRBJ1-5	-	large	TGTGCCAGCAGTTTGGGGCGAGCCAGACAGCCCCAGCATTTT	CASSLGRARQPQHF
TRBV5-1	TRBJ2-5	TRBD2	-	TGCGCCAGCAGCTCCCCACTAGCGGGGGGCCAAGAGACCCAGTACTTC	CASSSPLAGGQETQYF
TRBV25-1	TRBJ1-3	-	-	TGTGCCAGCAGTTGGGGCAGCTCTGGAAACACCATATATTTT	CASSWGSSGNTIYF
TRBV7-9	TRBJ1-4	-	-	TGTGCCAGCAGCTTAGTTGGGGGTGGTGAAAAACTGTTTTTT	CASSLVGGGEKLFF
TRBV5-4	TRBJ1-1	-	-	TGTGCCAGCAGCTTCTTCGGCGGCTACCGAGAAGCTTTCTTT	CASSFFGGYREAFF
TRBV7-9	TRBJ1-2	-	-	TGTGCCAGCAGCTCGCCTGGGGGCGGACTACCCTATGGCTACACCTTC	CASSSPGGGLPYGYTF
TRBV7-3	TRBJ2-1	TRBD2	-	TGTGCCAGGAAGACTAGCGCGAGCTCCTACAATGAGCAGTTCTTC	CARKTSASSYNEQFF
TRBV4-2	TRBJ2-7	TRBD2	-	TGTGCCAGCAGCCAAGAAGGCGACGGGAGGGCCCTCGGTTACGAGCAGTACTTC	CASSQEGDGRALGYEQYF
TRBV6-5	TRBJ2-7	TRBD2	-	TGTGCCAGCAGTCCCGCGGGAGGGTCCTACGAGCAGTACTTC	CASSPAGGSYEQYF
TRBV6-5	TRBJ2-7	TRBD2	-	TGTGCCAGCAGTTACGCTAGCGGGAGGACCCACGAGCAGTACTTC	CASSYASGRTHEQYF
TRBV27	TRBJ2-1	-	-	TGTGCCAGCAGTTTCCCCGGGACCGTATACAATGAGCAGTTCTTC	CASSFPGTVYNEQFF
TRBV5-5	TRBJ2-7	-	-	TGTGCCAGCAGCCCCCTCGTTGAGCAGTACTTC	CASSPLVEQYF
TRBV6-5	TRBJ1-4	-	once	TGTGCCAGCAGTTCAACTCGGGGGCAGCCCAATGAAAAACTGTTTTTT	CASSSTRGQPNEKLFF
TRBV6-4	TRBJ2-3	-	-	TGTGCCAGCAGTGGACAAGGGTGGGAAGATACGCAGTATTTT	CASSGQGWEDTQYF
TRBV27	TRBJ1-1	-	-	TGTGCCAGCGGACGAACCAAAATCGCTGAAGCTTTCTTT	CASGRTKIAEAFF
TRBV29-1	TRBJ1-1	-	-	TGCAGCGTTGAGAGGAACACTGAAGCTTTCTTT	CSVERNTEAFF
TRBV5-1	TRBJ2-3	TRBD2	-	TGCGCCAGCAGCTTGTCCCCCCGGCGGGGGGGCACAGATACGCAGTATTTT	CASSLSPRRGGTDTQYF
TRBV7-8	TRBJ2-7	-	-	TGTGCCAGCAGCCCTGGCGACTACGAGCAGTACTTC	CASSPGDYEQYF
TRBV6-5	TRBJ1-1	TRBD1	-	TGTGCCAGCAGTTCGGGACAGGGGGGCACTGAAGCTTTCTTT	CASSSGQGGTEAFF
TRBV7-8	TRBJ2-2	-	-	TGTGCCAGCATCCCTCCCAGGGACAACACCGGGGAGCTGTTTTTT	CASIPPRDNTGELFF
TRBV27	TRBJ1-2	TRBD1	-	TGTGCCAGCAGTTTGGCAGGGGGGGCGGCTAACTATGGCTACACCTTC	CASSLAGGAANYGYTF
TRBV11-2	TRBJ2-1	-	-	TGTGCCAGCAGCTCCCGACCGACAATTACTTACAATGAGCAGTTCTTC	CASSSRPTITYNEQFF